The TCR beta chain described here comes from a study of blood T cell repertoires in COVID-19. Study at large: Samples of COVID-19 (acute and convalescent) were obtained from the United States, Italy and Spain.

As originally analysed: Estimation of nucleated cell counts was performed using reference gene primer amplification. Profiling relied on immunoSEQ multiplex PCR, and the TCRdb table lists in-frame clones only, not all of them. V and J calls and clone size are given by that table; D and trimming were obtained from the DNA. Here the sample spans around 100,000 clones, 70% to 80% being singletons. Trimming shortened V by 7 bases and J by 5 bases, and 18 bases separated the two germline ends. The CDR3 length is 16 residues. Germline V gives CDR1 SGHAT, CDR2 FQNNGV. Input material: peripheral blood. The V and J genes are TRBV11-2 and TRBJ1-6, with D unresolved. The TCR was taken from a man aged 60 to 69 with active or convalescent COVID-19. The CDR3 region is CASTRVPTTNNSPLHF. As DNA, the CDR3 is TGTGCCAGCACCCGCGTGCCAACTACCAATAATTCACCCCTCCACTTT.